The clone carrying this TCR beta chain was counted at least ten times. Its specificity is unknown. The record originates from a study of T cell repertoires in cytomegalovirus infection. Study in general: It can be stated that public TCR beta signatures indicated CMV infection as well as a matching HLA type. Notes on the study in general: CMV-specific TCR beta clonotypes restricted by HLA-C were the ones dominating the ex vivo response.

Germline V CDR1 and CDR2: SNHLY, FYNNEI. V lost 0 bases and J 2 bases, leaving 12 bases between the germline ends. This CDR3 is built from 16 residues. TCRdb reprocessed the reads with MiXCR, giving one entry per CDR3 protein. This table holds about 260,000 distinct CDR3 sequences, over 8% found once. Material for sequencing was PBMCs. The TCR sequence derives from a human donor in good health (CMV status not recorded). Some clones in this sample may be carry-over from other donors' samples. This sequence joins TRBV2 and TRBJ2-3; no clear D. CDR3 region: CASSEARTAATDTQYF. The CDR3 DNA reads TGTGCCAGCAGTGAAGCAAGGACGGCAGCCACAGATACGCAGTATTTT.